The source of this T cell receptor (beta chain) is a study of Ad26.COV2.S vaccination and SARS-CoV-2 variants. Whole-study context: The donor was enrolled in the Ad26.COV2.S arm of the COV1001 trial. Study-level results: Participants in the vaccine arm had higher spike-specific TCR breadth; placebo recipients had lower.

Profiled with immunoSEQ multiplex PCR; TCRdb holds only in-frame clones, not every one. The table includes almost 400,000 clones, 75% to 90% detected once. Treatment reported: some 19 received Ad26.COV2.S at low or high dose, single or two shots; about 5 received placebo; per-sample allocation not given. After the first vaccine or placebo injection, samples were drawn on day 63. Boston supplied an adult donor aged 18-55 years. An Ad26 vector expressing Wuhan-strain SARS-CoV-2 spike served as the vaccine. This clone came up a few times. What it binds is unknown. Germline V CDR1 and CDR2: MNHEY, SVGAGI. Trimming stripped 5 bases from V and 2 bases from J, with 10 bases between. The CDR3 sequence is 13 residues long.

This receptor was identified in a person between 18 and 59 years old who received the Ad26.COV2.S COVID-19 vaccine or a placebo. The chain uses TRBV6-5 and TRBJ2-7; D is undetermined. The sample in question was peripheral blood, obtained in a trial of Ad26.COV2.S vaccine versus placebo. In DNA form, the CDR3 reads TGTGCCAGCAGTCGTCCAGCAACCTACGAGCAGTACTTC. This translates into CASSRPATYEQYF.